This T cell receptor (beta chain) was captured by sequencing in a study of cytomegalovirus exposure and HLA in healthy donors. The CDR3 contains 14 residues. V lost 10 bases and J lost 7; bases outside the gene matches: 12. Germline CDR1 reads SNHLY; CDR2 reads FYNNEI. Primers included in the PCR were 60 Vbeta and 13 Jbeta primers. Authors' data handling: Approximately 73 million unique TCR beta chains, 9 million to 12 million shared, were counted in a later analysis. Profiled with immunoSEQ multiplex PCR; TCRdb holds only in-frame clones, not every one. V and J calls and clone size are those listed in that table; D and trimming were worked out from the DNA. The sample records under 250,000 clones, roughly 85% being singletons.

The sequence came from a woman aged 25 to 45 in good health and CMV-seropositive. Sequences were obtained from PBMCs. The V and J genes are TRBV2 and TRBJ2-1; 8 nucleotides align to TRBD1. This chain's CDR3 is CANTQQGARNEQFF. As DNA, the CDR3 is TGTGCCAACACCCAGCAGGGGGCACGTAATGAGCAGTTCTTC.